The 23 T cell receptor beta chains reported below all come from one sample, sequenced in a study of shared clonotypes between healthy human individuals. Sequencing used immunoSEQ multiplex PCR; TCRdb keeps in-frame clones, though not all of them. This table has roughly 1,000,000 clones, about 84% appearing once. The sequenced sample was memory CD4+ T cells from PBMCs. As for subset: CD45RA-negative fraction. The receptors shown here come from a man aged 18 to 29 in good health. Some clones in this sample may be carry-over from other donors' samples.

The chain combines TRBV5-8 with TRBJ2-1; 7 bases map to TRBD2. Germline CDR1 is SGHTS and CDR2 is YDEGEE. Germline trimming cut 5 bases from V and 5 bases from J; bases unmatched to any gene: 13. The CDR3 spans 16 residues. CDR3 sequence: CASSPRTSGNDNEQFF. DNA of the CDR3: TGTGCCAGCAGTCCCAGGACGAGCGGGAATGACAATGAGCAGTTCTTC.

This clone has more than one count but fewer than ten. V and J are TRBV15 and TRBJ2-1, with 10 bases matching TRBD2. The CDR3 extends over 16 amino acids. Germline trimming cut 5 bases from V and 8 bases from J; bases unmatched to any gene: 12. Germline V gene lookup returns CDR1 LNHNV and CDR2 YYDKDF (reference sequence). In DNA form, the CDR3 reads TGTGCCACCAGCTCGAGGGTAGCGGGAGGCCGGGATGAGCAGTTCTTC. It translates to CATSSRVAGGRDEQFF.

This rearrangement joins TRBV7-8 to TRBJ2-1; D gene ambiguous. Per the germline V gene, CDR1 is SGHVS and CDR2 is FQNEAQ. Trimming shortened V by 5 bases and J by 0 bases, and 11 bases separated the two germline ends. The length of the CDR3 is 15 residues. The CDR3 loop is CASSPEWVSYNEQFF. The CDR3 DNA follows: TGTGCCAGCAGCCCCGAGTGGGTCTCCTACAATGAGCAGTTCTTC.

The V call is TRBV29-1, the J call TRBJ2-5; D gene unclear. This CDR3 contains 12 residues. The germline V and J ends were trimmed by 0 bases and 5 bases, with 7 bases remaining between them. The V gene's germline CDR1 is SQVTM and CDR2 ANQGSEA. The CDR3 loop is CSVEDGGETQYF. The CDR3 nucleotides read TGCAGCGTTGAAGATGGTGGGGAGACCCAGTACTTC.

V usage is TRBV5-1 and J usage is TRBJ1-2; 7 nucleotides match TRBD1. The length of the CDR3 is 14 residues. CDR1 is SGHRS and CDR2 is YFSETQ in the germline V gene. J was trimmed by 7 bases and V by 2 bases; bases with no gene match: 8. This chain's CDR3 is CASSLGQVDGGYTF. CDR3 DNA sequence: TGCGCCAGCAGCTTAGGACAGGTCGATGGTGGCTACACCTTC.

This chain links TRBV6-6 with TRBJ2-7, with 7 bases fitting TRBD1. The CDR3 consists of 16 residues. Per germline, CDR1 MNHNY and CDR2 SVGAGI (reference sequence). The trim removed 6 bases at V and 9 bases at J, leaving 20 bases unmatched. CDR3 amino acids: CASSKLSSRDRVLQYF. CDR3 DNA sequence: TGTGCCAGCAGCAAGTTATCTTCCCGGGACAGAGTTTTGCAGTACTTC.

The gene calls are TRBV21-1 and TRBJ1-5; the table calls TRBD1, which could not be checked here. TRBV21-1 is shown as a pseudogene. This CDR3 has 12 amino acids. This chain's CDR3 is CASSPGRRPQHF. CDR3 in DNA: TGTGCCAGCAGCCCAGGGCGCCGGCCCCAGCATTTT.

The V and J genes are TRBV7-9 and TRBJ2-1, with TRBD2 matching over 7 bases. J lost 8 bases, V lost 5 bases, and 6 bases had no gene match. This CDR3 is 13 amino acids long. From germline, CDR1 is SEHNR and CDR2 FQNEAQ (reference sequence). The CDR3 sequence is CASSRRAGDEQFF. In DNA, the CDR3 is TGTGCCAGCAGCAGGAGGGCGGGAGATGAGCAGTTCTTC.

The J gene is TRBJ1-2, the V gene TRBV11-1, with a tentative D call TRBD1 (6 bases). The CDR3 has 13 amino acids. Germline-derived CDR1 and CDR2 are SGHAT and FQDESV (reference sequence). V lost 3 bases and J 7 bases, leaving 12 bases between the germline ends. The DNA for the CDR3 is TGTGCCAGCAGCTTTCGGGGGGCACTTGGCTACACCTTC. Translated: CASSFRGALGYTF.

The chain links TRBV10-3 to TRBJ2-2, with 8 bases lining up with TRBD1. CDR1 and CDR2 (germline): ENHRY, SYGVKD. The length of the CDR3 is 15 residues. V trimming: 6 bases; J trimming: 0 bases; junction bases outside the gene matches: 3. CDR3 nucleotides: TGTGCCATCAGGGCGACAGGGGCGAACACCGGGGAGCTGTTTTTT. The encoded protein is CAIRATGANTGELFF.

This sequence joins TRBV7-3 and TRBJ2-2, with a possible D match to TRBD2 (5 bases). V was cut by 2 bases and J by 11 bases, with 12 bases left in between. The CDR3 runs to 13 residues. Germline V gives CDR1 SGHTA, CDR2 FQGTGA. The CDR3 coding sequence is TGTGCCAGCAGCTTATCCCCACGGGGAGAGCTGTTTTTT. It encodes CASSLSPRGELFF.

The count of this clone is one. The CDR3 spells CASRVAGAYEQYF. CDR3 coding DNA: TGTGCCAGCAGAGTAGCGGGAGCCTACGAGCAGTACTTC. The V call is TRBV28, the J call TRBJ2-7; TRBD2 matches 9 bases. Germline assignment: CDR1 MDHEN and CDR2 SYDVKM. The CDR3 extends over 13 amino acids. The trim removed 6 bases at V and 2 bases at J, leaving 2 bases unmatched.

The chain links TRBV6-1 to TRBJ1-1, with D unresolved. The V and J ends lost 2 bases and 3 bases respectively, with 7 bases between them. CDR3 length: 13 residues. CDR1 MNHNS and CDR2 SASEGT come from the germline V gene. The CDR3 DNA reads TGTGCCAGCAGTGAAAGTGGGCACACTGAAGCTTTCTTT. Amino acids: CASSESGHTEAFF.

The CDR3 nucleotides are TGTGCCATCAGTGTTGGCGGGAGCCCCACAGATACGCAGTATTTT. It codes for CAISVGGSPTDTQYF. The chain recombines TRBV10-3 with TRBJ2-3; 7 nucleotides agree with TRBD2. This CDR3 has 15 amino acids. V shed 4 bases and J 2 bases; nucleotides not matched to a gene: 6. Germline CDR1 ENHRY, CDR2 SYGVKD.

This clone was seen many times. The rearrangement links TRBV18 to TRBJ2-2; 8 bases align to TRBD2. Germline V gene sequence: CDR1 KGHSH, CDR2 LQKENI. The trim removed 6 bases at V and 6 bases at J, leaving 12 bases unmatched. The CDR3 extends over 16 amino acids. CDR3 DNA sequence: TGTGCCAGCTCGCCCGCGGGAGCGGGAGCGGCCGGGGAGCTGTTTTTT. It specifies CASSPAGAGAAGELFF.

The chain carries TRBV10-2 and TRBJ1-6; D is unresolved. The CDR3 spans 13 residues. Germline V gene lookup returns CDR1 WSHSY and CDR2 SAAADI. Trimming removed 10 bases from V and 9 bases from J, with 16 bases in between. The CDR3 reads CATQTEMGSPLHF. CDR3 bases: TGCGCCACCCAGACCGAAATGGGTTCACCCCTCCACTTT.

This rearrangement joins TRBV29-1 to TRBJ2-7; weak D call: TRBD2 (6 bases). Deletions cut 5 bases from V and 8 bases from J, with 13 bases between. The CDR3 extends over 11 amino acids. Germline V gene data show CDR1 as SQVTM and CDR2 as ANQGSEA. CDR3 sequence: CSVHTGGQQYF. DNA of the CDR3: TGCAGCGTTCATACCGGGGGACAGCAGTACTTC.

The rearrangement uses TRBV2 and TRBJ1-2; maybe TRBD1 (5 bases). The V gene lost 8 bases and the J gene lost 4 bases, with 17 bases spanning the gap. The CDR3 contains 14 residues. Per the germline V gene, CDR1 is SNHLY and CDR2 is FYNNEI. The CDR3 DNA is TGTGCCAGCGGGGGACTCGGGGCTTCCTATGGCTACACCTTC. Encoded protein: CASGGLGASYGYTF.

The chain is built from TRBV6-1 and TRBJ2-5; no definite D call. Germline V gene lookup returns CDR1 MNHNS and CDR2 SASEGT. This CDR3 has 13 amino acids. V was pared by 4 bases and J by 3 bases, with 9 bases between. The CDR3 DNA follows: TGTGCCAGCAGTGGGCTTTCAGAAGAGACCCAGTACTTC. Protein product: CASSGLSEETQYF.

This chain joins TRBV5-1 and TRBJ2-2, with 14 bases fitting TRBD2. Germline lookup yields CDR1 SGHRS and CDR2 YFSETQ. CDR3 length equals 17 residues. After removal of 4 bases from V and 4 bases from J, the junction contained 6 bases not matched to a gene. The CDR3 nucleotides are TGCGCCAGCAGCCGGGGACTAGCGGGAGTAAGCACCGGGGAGCTGTTTTTT. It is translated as CASSRGLAGVSTGELFF.

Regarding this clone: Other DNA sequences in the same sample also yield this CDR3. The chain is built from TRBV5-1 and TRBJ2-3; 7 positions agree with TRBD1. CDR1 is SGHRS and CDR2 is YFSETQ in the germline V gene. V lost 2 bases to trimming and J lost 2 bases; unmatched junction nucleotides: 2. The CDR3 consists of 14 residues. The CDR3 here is CASSLQGFTDTQYF. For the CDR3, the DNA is TGCGCCAGCAGCTTACAGGGGTTCACAGATACGCAGTATTTT.

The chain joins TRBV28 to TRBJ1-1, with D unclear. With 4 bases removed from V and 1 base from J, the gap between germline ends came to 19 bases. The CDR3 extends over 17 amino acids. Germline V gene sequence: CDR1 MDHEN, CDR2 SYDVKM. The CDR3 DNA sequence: TGTGCCAGCAGTTGGTGGGGAACTCGGGCGGCGAACACTGAAGCTTTCTTT. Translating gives CASSWWGTRAANTEAFF.

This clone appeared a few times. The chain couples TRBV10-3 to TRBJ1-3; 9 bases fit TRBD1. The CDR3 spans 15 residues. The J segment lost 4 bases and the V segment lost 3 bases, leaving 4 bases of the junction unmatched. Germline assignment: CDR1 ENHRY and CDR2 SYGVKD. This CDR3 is CAISDWGQGGNTIYF. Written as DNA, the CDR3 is TGTGCCATCAGTGACTGGGGACAGGGAGGAAACACCATATATTTT.